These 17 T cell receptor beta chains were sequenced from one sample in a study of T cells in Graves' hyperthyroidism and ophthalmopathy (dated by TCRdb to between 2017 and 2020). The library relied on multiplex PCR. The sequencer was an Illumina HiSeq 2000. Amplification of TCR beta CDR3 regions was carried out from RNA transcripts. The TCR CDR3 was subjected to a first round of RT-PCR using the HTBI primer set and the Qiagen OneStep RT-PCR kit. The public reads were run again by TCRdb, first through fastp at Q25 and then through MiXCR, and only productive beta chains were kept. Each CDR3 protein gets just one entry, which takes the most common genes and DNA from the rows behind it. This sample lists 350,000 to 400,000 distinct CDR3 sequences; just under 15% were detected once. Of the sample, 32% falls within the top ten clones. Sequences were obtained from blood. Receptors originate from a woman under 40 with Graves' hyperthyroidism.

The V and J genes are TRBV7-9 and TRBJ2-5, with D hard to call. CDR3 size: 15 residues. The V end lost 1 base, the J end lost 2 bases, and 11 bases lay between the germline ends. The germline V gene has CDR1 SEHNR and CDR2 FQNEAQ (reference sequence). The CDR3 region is CASSLEARQQETQYF. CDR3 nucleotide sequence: TGTGCCAGCAGCTTAGAAGCCAGGCAACAAGAGACCCAGTACTTC.

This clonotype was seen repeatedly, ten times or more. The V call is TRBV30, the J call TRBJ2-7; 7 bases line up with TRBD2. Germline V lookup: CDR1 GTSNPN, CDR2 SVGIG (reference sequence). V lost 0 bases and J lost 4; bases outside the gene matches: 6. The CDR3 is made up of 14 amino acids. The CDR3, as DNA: TGTGCCTGGAGTGTATTGGGGCGGGAGTACGAGCAGTACTTC. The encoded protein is CAWSVLGREYEQYF.

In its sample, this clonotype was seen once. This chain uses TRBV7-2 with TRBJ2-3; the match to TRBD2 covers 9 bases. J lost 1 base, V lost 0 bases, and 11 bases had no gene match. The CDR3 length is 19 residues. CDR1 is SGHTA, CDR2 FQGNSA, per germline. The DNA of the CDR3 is TGTGCCAGCAGCTTAGCGCTCGCGGGAGGGCCTTATGGCACAGATACGCAGTATTTT. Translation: CASSLALAGGPYGTDTQYF.

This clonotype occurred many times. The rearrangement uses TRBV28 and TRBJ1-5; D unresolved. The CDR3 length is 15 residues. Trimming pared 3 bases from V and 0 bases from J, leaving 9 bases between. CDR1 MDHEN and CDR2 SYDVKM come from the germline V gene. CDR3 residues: CASSFAAVSNQPQHF. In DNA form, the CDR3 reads TGTGCCAGCAGTTTCGCGGCAGTTAGCAATCAGCCCCAGCATTTT.

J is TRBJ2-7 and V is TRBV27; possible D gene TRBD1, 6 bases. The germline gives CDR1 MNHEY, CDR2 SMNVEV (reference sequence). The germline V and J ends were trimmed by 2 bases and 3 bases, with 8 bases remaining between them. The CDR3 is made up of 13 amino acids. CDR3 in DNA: TGTGCCAGCAGTTTAGACAGGTTCTACGAGCAGTACTTC. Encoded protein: CASSLDRFYEQYF.

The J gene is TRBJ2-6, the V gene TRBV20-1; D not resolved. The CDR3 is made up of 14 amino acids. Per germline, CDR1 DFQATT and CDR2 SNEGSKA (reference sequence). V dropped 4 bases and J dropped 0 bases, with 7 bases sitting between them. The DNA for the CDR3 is TGCAGTGCTACGCGGAACTCTGGGGCCAACGTCCTGACTTTC. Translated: CSATRNSGANVLTF.

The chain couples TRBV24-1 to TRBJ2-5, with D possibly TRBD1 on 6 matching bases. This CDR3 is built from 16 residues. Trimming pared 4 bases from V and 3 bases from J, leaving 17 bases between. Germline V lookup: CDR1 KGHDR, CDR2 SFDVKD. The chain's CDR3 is CATSDYKTGNKETQYF. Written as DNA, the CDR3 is TGTGCCACCAGTGACTACAAGACAGGCAACAAAGAGACCCAGTACTTC.

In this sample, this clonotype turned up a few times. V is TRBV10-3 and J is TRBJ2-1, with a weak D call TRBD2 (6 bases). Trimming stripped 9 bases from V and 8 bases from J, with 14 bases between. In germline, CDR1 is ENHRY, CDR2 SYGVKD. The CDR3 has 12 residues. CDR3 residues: CAISGGGDEQFF. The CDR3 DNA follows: TGTGCCATTAGCGGAGGCGGGGATGAGCAGTTCTTC.

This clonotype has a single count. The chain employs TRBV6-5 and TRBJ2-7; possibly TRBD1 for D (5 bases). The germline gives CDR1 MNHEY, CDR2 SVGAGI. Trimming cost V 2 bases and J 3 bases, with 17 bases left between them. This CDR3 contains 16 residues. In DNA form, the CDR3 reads TGTGCCAGCAGTTACGAACTGGGGCACTATGACTACGAGCAGTACTTC. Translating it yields CASSYELGHYDYEQYF.

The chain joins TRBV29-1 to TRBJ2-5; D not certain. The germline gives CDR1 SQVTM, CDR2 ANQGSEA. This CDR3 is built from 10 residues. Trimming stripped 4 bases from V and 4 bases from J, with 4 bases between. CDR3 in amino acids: CSVAIETQYF. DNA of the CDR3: TGCAGCGTTGCCATAGAGACCCAGTACTTC.

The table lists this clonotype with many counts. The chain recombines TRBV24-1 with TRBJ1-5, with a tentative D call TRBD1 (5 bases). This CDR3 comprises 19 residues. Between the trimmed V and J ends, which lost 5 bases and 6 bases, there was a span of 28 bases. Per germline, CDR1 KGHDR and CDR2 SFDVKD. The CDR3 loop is CATSGSPGTDSGFGQPQHF. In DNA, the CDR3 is TGTGCCACCAGTGGCTCTCCAGGGACGGATTCTGGGTTTGGTCAGCCCCAGCATTTT.

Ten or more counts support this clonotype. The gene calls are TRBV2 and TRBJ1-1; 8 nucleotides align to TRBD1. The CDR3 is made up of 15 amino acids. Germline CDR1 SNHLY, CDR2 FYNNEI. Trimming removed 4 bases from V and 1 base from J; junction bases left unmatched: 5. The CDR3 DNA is TGTGCCAGCAGTGTACAGGGGGTTGCGAACACTGAAGCTTTCTTT. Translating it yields CASSVQGVANTEAFF.

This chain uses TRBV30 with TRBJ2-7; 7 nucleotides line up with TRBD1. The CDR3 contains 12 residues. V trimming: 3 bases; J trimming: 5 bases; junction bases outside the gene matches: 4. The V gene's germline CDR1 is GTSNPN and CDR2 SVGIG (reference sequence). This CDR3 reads CAWSYQGDEQYF. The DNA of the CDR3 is TGTGCCTGGAGCTACCAGGGGGACGAGCAGTACTTC. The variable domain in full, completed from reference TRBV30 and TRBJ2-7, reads SQTIHQWPATLVQPVGSPLSLECTVEGTSNPNLYWYRQAAGRGLQLLFYSVGIGQISSEVPQNLSASRPQDRQFILSSKKLLLSDSGFYLCAWSYQGDEQYFGPGTRLTVT.

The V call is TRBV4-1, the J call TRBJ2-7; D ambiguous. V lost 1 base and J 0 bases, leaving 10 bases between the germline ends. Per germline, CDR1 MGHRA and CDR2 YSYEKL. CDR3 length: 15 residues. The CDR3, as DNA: TGCGCCAGCAGCCAAGCTATTCTCAGCTCCTACGAGCAGTACTTC. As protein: CASSQAILSSYEQYF.

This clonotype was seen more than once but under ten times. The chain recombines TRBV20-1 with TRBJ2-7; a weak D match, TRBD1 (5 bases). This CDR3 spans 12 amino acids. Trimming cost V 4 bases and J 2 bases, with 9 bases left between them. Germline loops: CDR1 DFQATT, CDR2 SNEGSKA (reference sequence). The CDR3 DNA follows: TGCAGTGCTAAGGGGTCAGCCTACGAGCAGTACTTC. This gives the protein CSAKGSAYEQYF.

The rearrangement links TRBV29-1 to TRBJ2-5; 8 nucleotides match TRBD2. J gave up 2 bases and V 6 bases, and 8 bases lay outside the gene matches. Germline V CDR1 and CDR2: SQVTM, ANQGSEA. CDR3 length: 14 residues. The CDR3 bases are TGCAGCGTGGGGAAGGCTAGCGGGCAAGAGACCCAGTACTTC. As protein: CSVGKASGQETQYF.

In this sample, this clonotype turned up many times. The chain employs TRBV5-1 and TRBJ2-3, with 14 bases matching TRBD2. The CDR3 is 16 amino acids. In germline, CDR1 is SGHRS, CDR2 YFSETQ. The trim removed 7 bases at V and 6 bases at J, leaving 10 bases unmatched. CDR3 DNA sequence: TGCGCCAGCGATCCGGGACTAGCGGGAGTTCCTGATACGCAGTATTTT. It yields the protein CASDPGLAGVPDTQYF.